The 16 T cell receptor beta chains below were found in one sample sequenced in a study of HIV-infected patients and healthy controls. Around 530 ng RNA was reverse transcribed with alpha and beta constant-region primers. Separate chain-specific third strand synthesis with multiplexing indices produced the alpha and beta libraries. TCRdb re-called the 5' RACE reads with MiXCR, one entry per CDR3 protein. The table lists approximately 16,000 distinct CDR3 sequences, under 10% of them singletons. The repertoire came from unfractionated whole blood and reflected all unsorted peripheral T cells. The sequenced sample consisted of blood. All receptors come from an adult in good health.

This clonotype was counted at least ten times. The chain carries TRBV5-6 and TRBJ1-5, with no clear D. This CDR3 is built from 13 residues. V shed 1 base and J shed 2 bases, with 4 bases lying between them. Per germline, CDR1 SGHDT and CDR2 YYEEEE. This chain's CDR3 is CASSLLGNQPQHF. The CDR3 DNA reads as TGTGCCAGCAGCTTGCTGGGCAATCAGCCCCAGCATTTT.

By sample share, this clonotype is medium-sized. The chain recombines TRBV21-1 with TRBJ2-3; the table assigns TRBD1, which was not confirmed against the DNA. TRBV21-1 is a pseudogene. CDR3 length: 18 amino acids. The CDR3 DNA reads TGTGCCAGCAGCAAAAAGGTCGACAGGGCGTGGTGCACAGATACGCAGTATTTT. Translation: CASSKKVDRAWCTDTQYF.

The gene calls are TRBV7-2 and TRBJ2-1; 8 bases match TRBD2. The CDR3 is made up of 15 amino acids. Per germline, CDR1 SGHTA and CDR2 FQGNSA. J gave up 7 bases and V 1 base, and 6 bases lay outside the gene matches. The CDR3 nucleotides read TGTGCCAGCAGCTTAGGTAACGGGAGGGGAAATGAGCAGTTCTTC. It translates to CASSLGNGRGNEQFF.

This clonotype appeared many times. This chain connects TRBV29-1 to TRBJ2-3; possible D gene TRBD1, 6 bases. The CDR3 runs to 12 residues. In germline, CDR1 is SQVTM, CDR2 ANQGSEA. Between the trimmed V and J ends, which lost 1 base and 6 bases, there was a span of 8 bases. CDR3 in amino acids: CSVEGQDDTQYF. The CDR3 DNA reads TGCAGCGTTGAAGGACAGGACGATACGCAGTATTTT.

The chain is built from TRBV2 and TRBJ2-3; the D is unclear. Germline V gene data show CDR1 as SNHLY and CDR2 as FYNNEI. There are 11 residues in the CDR3. V lost 8 bases to trimming and J lost 6 bases, with 9 bases between them. The DNA of the CDR3 is TGTGCCAGCGAGGTCGCGGATACGCAGTATTTT. This codes for CASEVADTQYF.

This clonotype was recorded at least ten times. The rearrangement uses TRBV6-5 and TRBJ2-5; D ambiguous. Germline V gives CDR1 MNHEY, CDR2 SVGAGI. The V end lost 0 bases, the J end lost 0 bases, and 8 bases lay between the germline ends. This CDR3 is built from 15 residues. This CDR3 is CASSYSRQNQETQYF. CDR3 in DNA: TGTGCCAGCAGTTACTCGCGGCAGAACCAAGAGACCCAGTACTTC.

The table lists this clonotype with many counts. The chain employs TRBV20-1 and TRBJ1-5; tentatively, D is TRBD1 (5 bases). The germline CDR1 and CDR2 sequences are DFQATT and SNEGSKA (reference sequence). V was pared by 3 bases and J by 4 bases, with 10 bases between. The CDR3 is 13 residues long. CDR3 protein: CSASGGGNQPQHF. CDR3 DNA sequence: TGCAGTGCTAGTGGGGGGGGGAATCAGCCCCAGCATTTT.

This clonotype is classed as medium-sized. The gene calls are TRBV4-1 and TRBJ2-1; 11 nucleotides agree with TRBD1. The CDR3 is 15 residues long. Germline V gene sequence: CDR1 MGHRA, CDR2 YSYEKL. With V trimmed by 1 base and J by 4 bases, 0 bases remained unmatched. CDR3 in DNA: TGCGCCAGCAGCCAAGGGGACAGGGGGTACAATGAGCAGTTCTTC. It yields the protein CASSQGDRGYNEQFF.

This clonotype was picked up many times. V and J are TRBV28 and TRBJ2-6; D possibly corresponds to TRBD2 (5 bases). V was pared by 1 base and J by 4 bases, with 20 bases between. The CDR3 covers 19 residues. CDR1 MDHEN and CDR2 SYDVKM come from the germline V gene. Written as DNA, the CDR3 is TGTGCCAGCAGTTTATTGAGAGGGTTGGGAGCTATCGGGGCCAACGTCCTGACTTTC. It codes for CASSLLRGLGAIGANVLTF.

V usage is TRBV9 and J usage is TRBJ2-5; no clear D gene. The CDR3 spans 13 residues. The ends were cut back, 0 bases at V and 3 bases at J, with 6 bases in the middle. The germline CDR1 and CDR2 sequences are SGDLS and YYNGEE. CDR3 bases: TGTGCCAGCAGCGTAGGACAAGAAGAGACCCAGTACTTC. Translation: CASSVGQEETQYF.

This clonotype occurred many times. The V and J genes are TRBV27 and TRBJ2-7; D may be TRBD1 (6 bases). Germline values: CDR1 MNHEY, CDR2 SMNVEV (reference sequence). Trimming removed 2 bases at V and 4 bases at J, with 18 bases between. This CDR3 spans 16 amino acids. In DNA, the CDR3 is TGTGCCAGCAGTTTACGCCGGGACATCGGGCCATACGAGCAGTACTTC. This sequence encodes CASSLRRDIGPYEQYF.

This clonotype was picked up many times. The chain is built from TRBV12-3 or TRBV12-4 and TRBJ1-4; 8 nucleotides align to TRBD1. Unmatched junction bases numbered 8, after V lost 6 bases and J lost 8 bases. The CDR3 is 14 amino acids. CDR3 nucleotide sequence: TGTGCCAGCAGCATCGGACAGGGAACGGAAAAACTGTTTTTT. Amino acids: CASSIGQGTEKLFF.

This clonotype was recorded at least ten times. The V and J genes are TRBV6-1 and TRBJ2-7; perhaps TRBD1 as D (6 bases). The germline V and J ends were trimmed by 2 bases and 4 bases, with 12 bases remaining between them. Germline values: CDR1 MNHNS, CDR2 SASEGT. The CDR3 is made up of 14 amino acids. The CDR3 sequence: CASSETGSGYEQYV. CDR3 nucleotides: TGTGCCAGCAGTGAAACAGGGTCGGGTTACGAGCAGTACGTC.

This clonotype showed up many times. V and J are TRBV19 and TRBJ1-5; possible D gene TRBD1, 5 bases. Per germline, CDR1 LNHDA and CDR2 SQIVND (reference sequence). This CDR3 has 15 amino acids. Trimming left V 3 bases short and J 0 bases short, with 9 bases between. CDR3 DNA: TGTGCCAGTAGTATCTCGACAGATAGCAATCAGCCCCAGCATTTT. Residues: CASSISTDSNQPQHF.

At least ten counts were recorded for this clonotype. The J gene is TRBJ2-1, the V gene TRBV6-6; D is undetermined. The CDR3 is 14 residues long. Trimming removed 2 bases from V and 2 bases from J, with 7 bases in between. Germline assignment: CDR1 MNHNY and CDR2 SVGAGI (reference sequence). This chain's CDR3 is CASSYDPTYNEQFF. The CDR3 DNA follows: TGTGCCAGCAGTTACGACCCAACCTACAATGAGCAGTTCTTC.

The chain joins TRBV19 to TRBJ1-4; the D gene is possibly TRBD1 (5 bases). The V end lost 3 bases, the J end lost 3 bases, and 11 bases lay between the germline ends. The CDR3 contains 15 residues. Germline V CDR1 and CDR2: LNHDA, SQIVND (reference sequence). The CDR3 loop is CASSIRPGSNEKLFF. DNA for the CDR3: TGTGCCAGTAGTATCCGGCCAGGGTCTAATGAAAAACTGTTTTTT.